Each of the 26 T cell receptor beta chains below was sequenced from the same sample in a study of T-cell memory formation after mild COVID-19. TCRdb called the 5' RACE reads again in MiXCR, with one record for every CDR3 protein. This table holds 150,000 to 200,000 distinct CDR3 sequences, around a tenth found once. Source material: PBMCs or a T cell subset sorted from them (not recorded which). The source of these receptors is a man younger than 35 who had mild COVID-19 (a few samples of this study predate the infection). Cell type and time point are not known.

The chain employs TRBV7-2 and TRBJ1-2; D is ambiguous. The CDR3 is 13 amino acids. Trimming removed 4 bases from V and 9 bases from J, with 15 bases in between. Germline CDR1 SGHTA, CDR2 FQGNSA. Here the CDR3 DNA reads TGTGCCAGCAGCTCTGATCCGGTCTCAAGCTACACCTTC. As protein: CASSSDPVSSYTF.

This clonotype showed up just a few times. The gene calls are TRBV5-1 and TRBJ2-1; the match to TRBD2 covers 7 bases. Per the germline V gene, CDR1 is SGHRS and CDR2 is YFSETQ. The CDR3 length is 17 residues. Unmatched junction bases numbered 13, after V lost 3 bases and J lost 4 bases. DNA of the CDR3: TGCGCCAGCAGCTCGGGGAGCGGGGCTAATCAATACAATGAGCAGTTCTTC. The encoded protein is CASSSGSGANQYNEQFF.

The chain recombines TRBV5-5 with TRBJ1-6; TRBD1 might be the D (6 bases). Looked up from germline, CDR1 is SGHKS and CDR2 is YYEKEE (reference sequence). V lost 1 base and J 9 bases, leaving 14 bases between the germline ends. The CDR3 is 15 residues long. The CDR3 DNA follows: TGTGCCAGCAGCTTGATTGAGGGGGGATTTTCACCCCTCCACTTT. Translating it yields CASSLIEGGFSPLHF. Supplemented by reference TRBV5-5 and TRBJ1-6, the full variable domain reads DAGVTQSPTHLIKTRGQQVTLRCSPISGHKSVSWYQQVLGQGPQFIFQYYEKEERGRGNFPDRFSARQFPNYSSELNVNALLLGDSALYLCASSLIEGGFSPLHFGNGTRLTVT.

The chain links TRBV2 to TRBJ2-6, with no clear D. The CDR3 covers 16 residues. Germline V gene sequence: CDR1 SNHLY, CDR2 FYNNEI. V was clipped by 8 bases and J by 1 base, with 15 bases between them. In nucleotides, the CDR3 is TGTGCCAGCGCCCCGATTTGGGGTTCTGGGGCCAACGTCCTGACTTTC. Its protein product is CASAPIWGSGANVLTF.

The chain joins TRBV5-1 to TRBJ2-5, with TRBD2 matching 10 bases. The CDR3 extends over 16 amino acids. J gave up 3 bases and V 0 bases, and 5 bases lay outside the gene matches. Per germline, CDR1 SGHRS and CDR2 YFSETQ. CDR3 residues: CASSLGLLAGEETQYF. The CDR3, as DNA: TGCGCCAGCAGCTTGGGGCTTCTAGCGGGGGAAGAGACCCAGTACTTC. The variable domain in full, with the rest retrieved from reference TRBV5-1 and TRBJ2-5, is KAGVTQTPRYLIKTRGQQVTLSCSPISGHRSVSWYQQTPGQGLQFLFEYFSETQRNKGNFPGRFSGRQFSNSRSEMNVSTLELGDSALYLCASSLGLLAGEETQYFGPGTRLLVL.

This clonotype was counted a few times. In DNA form, the CDR3 reads TGTGCCTGGACTAGCGGGACCTACGAGCAGTACTTC. Its protein is CAWTSGTYEQYF. The chain joins TRBV30 to TRBJ2-7; 9 bases are a match to TRBD2. CDR1 GTSNPN and CDR2 SVGIG come from the germline V gene (reference sequence). The CDR3 consists of 12 residues. V trimming: 4 bases; J trimming: 2 bases; junction bases outside the gene matches: 0.

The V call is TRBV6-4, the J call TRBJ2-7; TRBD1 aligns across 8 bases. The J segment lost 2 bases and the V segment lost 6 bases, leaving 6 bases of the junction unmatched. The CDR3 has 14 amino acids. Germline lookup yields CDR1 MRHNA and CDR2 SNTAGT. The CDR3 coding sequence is TGTGCCAGCAGAGACAGGGGCTCCCCCTACGAGCAGTACGTC. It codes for CASRDRGSPYEQYV.

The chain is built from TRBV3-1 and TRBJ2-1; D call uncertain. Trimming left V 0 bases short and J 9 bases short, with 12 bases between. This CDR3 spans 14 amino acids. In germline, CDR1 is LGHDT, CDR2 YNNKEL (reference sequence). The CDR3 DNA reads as TGTGCCAGCAGCCAAGACCCCCACCGGAGTGAGCAGTTCTTC. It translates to CASSQDPHRSEQFF.

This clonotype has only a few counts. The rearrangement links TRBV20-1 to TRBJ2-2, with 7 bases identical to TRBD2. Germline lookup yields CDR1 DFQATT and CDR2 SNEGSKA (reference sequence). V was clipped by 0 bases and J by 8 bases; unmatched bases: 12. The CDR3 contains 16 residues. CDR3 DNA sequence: TGCAGTGCTAGAGATCCCAGCGGGGCCGACAAAGGGGAGCTGTTTTTT. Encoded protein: CSARDPSGADKGELFF.

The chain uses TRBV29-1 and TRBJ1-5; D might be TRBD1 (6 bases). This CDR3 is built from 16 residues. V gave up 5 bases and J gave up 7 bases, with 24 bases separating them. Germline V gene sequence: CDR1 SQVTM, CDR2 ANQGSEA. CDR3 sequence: CSVSRGTAKGDQPQHF. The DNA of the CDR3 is TGCAGCGTTTCTCGCGGGACCGCGAAGGGGGACCAGCCCCAGCATTTT.

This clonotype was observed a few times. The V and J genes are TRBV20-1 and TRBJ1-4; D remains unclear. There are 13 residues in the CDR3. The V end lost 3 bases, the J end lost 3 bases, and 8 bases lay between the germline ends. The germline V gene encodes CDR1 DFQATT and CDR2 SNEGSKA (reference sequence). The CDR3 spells CSASSGPNEKLFF. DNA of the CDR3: TGCAGTGCTAGTAGTGGACCTAATGAAAAACTGTTTTTT.

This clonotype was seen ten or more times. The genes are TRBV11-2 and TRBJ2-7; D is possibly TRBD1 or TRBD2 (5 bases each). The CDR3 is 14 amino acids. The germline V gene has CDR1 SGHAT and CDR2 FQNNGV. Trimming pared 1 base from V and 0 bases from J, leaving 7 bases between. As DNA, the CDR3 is TGTGCCAGCAGCTTAGTGAGGGGCTCCTACGAGCAGTACTTC. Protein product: CASSLVRGSYEQYF.

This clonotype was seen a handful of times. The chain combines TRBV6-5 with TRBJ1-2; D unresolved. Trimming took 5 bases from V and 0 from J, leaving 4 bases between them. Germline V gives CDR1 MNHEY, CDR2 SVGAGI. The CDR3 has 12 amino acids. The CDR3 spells CASSDPNYGYTF. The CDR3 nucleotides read TGTGCCAGCAGTGACCCTAACTATGGCTACACCTTC.

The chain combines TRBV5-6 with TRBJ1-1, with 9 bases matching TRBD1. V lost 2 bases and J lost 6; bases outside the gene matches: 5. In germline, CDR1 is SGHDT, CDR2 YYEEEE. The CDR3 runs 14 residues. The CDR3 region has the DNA TGTGCCAGCAGCTTTGGACAGGGGAGGCCTGAAGCTTTCTTT. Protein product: CASSFGQGRPEAFF.

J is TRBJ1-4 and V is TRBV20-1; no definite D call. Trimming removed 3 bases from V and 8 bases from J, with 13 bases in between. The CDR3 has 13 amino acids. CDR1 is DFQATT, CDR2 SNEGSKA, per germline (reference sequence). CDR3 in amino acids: CSASFSIDEKLFF. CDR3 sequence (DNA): TGCAGTGCTAGTTTCAGCATTGACGAAAAACTGTTTTTT.

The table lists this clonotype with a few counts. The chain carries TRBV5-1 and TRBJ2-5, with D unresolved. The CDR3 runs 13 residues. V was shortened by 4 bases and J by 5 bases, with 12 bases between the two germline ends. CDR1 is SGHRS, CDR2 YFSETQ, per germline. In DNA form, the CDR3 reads TGCGCCAGCAGCCCTGGGGTGGCGGAGACCCAGTACTTC. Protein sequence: CASSPGVAETQYF.

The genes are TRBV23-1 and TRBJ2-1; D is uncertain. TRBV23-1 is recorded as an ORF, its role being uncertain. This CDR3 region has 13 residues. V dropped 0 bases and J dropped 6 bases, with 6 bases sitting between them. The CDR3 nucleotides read TGCGCCAGCAGTCAATCGAATCCCAATGAGCAGTTCTTC. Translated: CASSQSNPNEQFF.

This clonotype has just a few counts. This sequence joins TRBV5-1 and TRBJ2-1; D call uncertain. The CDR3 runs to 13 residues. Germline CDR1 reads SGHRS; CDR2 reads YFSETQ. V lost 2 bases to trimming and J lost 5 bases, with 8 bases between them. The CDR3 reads CASSFSWDNEQFF. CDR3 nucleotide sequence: TGCGCCAGCAGCTTCTCATGGGACAATGAGCAGTTCTTC.

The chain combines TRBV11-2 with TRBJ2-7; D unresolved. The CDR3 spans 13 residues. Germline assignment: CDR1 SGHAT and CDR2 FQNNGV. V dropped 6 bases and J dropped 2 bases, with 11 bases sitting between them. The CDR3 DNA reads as TGTGCCAGCAGACCGACCCATACCTACGAGCAGTACGTC. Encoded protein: CASRPTHTYEQYV.

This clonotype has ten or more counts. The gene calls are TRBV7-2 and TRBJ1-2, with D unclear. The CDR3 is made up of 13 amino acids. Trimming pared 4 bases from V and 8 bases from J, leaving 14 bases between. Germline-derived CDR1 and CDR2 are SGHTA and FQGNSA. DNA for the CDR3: TGTGCCAGCAGCTCCTACACCGACGGGGGCTACACCTTC. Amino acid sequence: CASSSYTDGGYTF.

The CDR3 sequence is CASSLRGVSEAFF. In DNA form, the CDR3 reads TGTGCCAGCAGTTTAAGAGGGGTGAGTGAAGCTTTCTTT. The rearrangement links TRBV6-7 to TRBJ1-1; D possibly corresponds to TRBD1 (5 bases). TRBV6-7 is known as an ORF, though its function is uncertain. Trimming shortened V by 4 bases and J by 7 bases, and 13 bases separated the two germline ends. The CDR3 has 13 amino acids.

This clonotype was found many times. The CDR3 protein is CASSPPSYEQYF. Here the CDR3 DNA reads TGTGCCAGCAGTCCCCCCTCCTACGAGCAGTACTTC. The rearrangement links TRBV18 to TRBJ2-7; D gene ambiguous. The CDR3 spans 12 residues. Germline V gene sequence: CDR1 KGHSH, CDR2 LQKENI. Trimming took 8 bases from V and 0 from J, leaving 8 bases between them.

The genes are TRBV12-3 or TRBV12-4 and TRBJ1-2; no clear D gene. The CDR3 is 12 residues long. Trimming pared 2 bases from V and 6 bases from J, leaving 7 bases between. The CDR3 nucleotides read TGTGCCAGCAGTTTAAATGACGATGGCTACACCTTC. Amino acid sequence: CASSLNDDGYTF.

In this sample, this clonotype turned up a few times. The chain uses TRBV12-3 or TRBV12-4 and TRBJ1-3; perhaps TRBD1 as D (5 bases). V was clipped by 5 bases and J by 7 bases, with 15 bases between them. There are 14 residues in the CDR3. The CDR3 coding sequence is TGTGCCAGCAGTCTAAGATCCAGGGTCAACACCATATATTTT. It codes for CASSLRSRVNTIYF.

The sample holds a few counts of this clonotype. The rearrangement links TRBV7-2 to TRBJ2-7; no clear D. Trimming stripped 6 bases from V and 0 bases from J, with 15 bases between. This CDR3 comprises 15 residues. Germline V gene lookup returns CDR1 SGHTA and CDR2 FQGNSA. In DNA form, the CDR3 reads TGTGCCAGCAGGCTCTCTCGATCGAGCTCCTACGAGCAGTACTTC. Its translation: CASRLSRSSSYEQYF.

The DNA for the CDR3 is TGTGCCAGCAGCAAAGCACAGGCATCTGGAAACACCATATATTTT. Translated, it gives CASSKAQASGNTIYF. This sequence joins TRBV7-2 and TRBJ1-3; D possibly corresponds to TRBD1 (5 bases). V was trimmed by 5 bases and J by 1 base, leaving 12 bases between them. CDR3 size: 15 residues. Looked up from germline, CDR1 is SGHTA and CDR2 is FQGNSA.